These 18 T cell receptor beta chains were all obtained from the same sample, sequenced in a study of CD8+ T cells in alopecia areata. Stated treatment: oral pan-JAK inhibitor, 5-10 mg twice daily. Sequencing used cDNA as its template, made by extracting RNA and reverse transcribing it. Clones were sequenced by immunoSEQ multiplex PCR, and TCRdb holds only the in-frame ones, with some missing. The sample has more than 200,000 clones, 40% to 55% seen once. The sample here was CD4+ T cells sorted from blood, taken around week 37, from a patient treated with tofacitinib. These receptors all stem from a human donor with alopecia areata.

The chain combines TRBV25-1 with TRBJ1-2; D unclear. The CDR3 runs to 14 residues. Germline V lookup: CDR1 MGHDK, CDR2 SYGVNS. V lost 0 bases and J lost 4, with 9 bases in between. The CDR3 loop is CASSEYGGSYGYTF. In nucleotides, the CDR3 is TGTGCCAGCAGTGAATATGGCGGGAGCTATGGCTACACCTTC.

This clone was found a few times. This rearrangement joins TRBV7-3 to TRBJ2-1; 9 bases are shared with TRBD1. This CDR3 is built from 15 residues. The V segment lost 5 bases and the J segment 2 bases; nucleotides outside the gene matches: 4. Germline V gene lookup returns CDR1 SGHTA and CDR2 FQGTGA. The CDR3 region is CASSDGTGTYNEQFF. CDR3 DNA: TGTGCCAGCAGCGACGGGACAGGGACCTACAATGAGCAGTTCTTC.

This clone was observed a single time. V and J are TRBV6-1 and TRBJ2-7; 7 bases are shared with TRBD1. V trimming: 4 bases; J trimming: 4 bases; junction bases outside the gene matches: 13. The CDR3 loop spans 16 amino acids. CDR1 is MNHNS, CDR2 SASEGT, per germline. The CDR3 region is CASSAGPETGKYEQYF. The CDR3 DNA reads TGTGCCAGCAGTGCTGGACCGGAGACAGGGAAATACGAGCAGTACTTC.

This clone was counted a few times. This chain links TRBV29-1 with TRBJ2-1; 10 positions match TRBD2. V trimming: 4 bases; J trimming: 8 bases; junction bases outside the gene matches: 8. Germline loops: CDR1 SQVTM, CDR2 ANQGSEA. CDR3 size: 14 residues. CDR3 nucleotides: TGCAGCGTTGCAAGCGGGAGGGCCGGAGATGAGCAGTTCTTC. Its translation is CSVASGRAGDEQFF.

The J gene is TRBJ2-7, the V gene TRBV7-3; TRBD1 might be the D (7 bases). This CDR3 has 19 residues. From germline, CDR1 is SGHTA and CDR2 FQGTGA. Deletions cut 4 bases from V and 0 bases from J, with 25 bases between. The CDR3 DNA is TGTGCCAGCAGCTACATTCAATCCCTCAGGGGGAGGAGCTCCTACGAGCAGTACTTC. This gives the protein CASSYIQSLRGRSSYEQYF.

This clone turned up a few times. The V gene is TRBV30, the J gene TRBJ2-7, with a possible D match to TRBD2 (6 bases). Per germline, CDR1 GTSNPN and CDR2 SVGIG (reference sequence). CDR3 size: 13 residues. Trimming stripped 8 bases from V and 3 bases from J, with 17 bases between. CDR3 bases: TGTGCCACGGACCGGGACTCAAGCTACGAGCAGTACTTC. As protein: CATDRDSSYEQYF.

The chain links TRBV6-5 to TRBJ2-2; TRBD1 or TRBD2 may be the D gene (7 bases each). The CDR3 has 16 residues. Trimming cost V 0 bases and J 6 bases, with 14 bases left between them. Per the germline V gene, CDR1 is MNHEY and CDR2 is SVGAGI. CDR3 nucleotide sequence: TGTGCCAGCAGTTACTCGCCAGGGGGAGGGTCCGGGGAGCTGTTTTTT. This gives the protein CASSYSPGGGSGELFF.

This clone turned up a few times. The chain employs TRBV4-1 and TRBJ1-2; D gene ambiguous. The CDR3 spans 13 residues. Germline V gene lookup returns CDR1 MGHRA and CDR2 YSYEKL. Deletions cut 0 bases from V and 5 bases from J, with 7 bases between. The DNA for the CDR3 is TGCGCCAGCAGCCAAGAAGAAGGGTATGGCTACACCTTC. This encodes CASSQEEGYGYTF.

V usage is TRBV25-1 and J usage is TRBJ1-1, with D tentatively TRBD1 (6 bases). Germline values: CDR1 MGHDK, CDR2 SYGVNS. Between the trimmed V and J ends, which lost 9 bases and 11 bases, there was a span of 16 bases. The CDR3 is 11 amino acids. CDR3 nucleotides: TGTGCCAGTCTTGACAGGTTCCGTGCTTTCTTT. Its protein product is CASLDRFRAFF.

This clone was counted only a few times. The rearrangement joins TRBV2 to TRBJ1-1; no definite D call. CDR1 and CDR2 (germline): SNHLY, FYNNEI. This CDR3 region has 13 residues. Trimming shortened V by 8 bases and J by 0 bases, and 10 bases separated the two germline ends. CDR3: CASSVAVNTEAFF. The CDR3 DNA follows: TGTGCCAGCTCCGTGGCGGTGAACACTGAAGCTTTCTTT.

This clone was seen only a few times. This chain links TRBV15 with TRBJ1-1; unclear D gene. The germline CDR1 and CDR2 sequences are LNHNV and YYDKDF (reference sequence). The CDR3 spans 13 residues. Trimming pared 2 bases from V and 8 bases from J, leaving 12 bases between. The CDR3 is CATSRSATSEAFF. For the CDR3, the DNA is TGTGCCACCAGCAGATCAGCTACCAGCGAAGCTTTCTTT. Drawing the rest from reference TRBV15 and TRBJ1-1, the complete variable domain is DAMVIQNPRYQVTQFGKPVTLSCSQTLNHNVMYWYQQKSSQAPKLLFHYYDKDFNNEADTPDNFQSRRPNTSFCFLDIRSPGLGDTAMYLCATSRSATSEAFFGQGTRLTVV.

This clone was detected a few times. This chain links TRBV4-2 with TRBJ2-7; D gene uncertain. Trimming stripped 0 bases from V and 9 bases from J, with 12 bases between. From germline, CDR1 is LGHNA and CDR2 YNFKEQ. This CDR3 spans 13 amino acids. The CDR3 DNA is TGTGCCAGCAGCCAAGATTCGATGTCGGCGCAGTACTTC. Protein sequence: CASSQDSMSAQYF.

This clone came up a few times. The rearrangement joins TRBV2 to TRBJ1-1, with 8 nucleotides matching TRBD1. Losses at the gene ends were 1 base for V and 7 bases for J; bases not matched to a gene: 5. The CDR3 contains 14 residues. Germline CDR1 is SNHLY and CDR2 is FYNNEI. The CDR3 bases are TGTGCCAGCAGTGAAGTCTACAGGGGGGTTGAAGCTTTCTTT. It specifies CASSEVYRGVEAFF.

CDR3 sequence (DNA): TGTGCCAGCAGCTTGCCGGCAGGGTCGTACGAGCAGTACTTC. It is translated as CASSLPAGSYEQYF. The chain has TRBV7-2 and TRBJ2-7; a possible D gene is TRBD1 (5 bases). The germline gives CDR1 SGHTA, CDR2 FQGNSA. V dropped 3 bases and J dropped 4 bases, with 13 bases sitting between them. CDR3 length: 14 amino acids.

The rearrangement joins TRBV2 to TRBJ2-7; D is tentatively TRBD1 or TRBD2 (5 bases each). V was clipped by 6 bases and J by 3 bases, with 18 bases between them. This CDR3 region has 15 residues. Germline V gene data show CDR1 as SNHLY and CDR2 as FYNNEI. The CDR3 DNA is TGTGCCAGCAGCGAATCATCGGGGCCTTACTACGAGCAGTACTTC. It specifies CASSESSGPYYEQYF.

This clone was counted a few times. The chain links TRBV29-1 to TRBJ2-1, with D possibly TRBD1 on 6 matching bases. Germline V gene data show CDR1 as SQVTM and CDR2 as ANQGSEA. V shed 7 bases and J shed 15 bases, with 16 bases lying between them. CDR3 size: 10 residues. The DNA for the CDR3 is TGCAGCGCGGAAGACAGGCGCCCGTTCTTC. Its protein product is CSAEDRRPFF.

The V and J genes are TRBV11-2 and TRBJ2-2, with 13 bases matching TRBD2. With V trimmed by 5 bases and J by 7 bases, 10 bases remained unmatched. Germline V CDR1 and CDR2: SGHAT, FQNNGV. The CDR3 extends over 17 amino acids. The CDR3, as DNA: TGTGCCAGCAGCCACAGGACTAGCGGGAGCTCGGGCGGGGAGCTGTTTTTT. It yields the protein CASSHRTSGSSGGELFF.

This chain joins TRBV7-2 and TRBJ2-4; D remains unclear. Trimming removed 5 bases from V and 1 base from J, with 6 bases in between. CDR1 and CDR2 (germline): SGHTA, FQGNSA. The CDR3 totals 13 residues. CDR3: CASSPPAKNIQYF. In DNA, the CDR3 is TGTGCCAGCAGCCCCCCCGCCAAAAACATTCAGTACTTC.